These 7 T cell receptor beta chains share one sample of origin, sequenced in a study of CD8 T cells in ankylosing spondylitis. TCRdb itself ran the 5' RACE reads through MiXCR, one entry per CDR3 protein. Here the sample spans roughly 280,000 distinct CDR3 sequences, 15% to 25% being singletons. The sample comprised blood, either unsorted or a sorted T cell fraction (not recorded which). Receptor source: a male donor with ankylosing spondylitis or in good health (not recorded which).

The V gene is TRBV30, the J gene TRBJ2-7; 8 bases match TRBD1. V shed 2 bases, J shed 7 bases, and the junction held 7 bases outside the gene matches. Germline V gene data show CDR1 as GTSNPN and CDR2 as SVGIG (reference sequence). This CDR3 contains 13 residues. The CDR3 protein is CAWSRQGAWEQYV. In nucleotides, the CDR3 is TGTGCCTGGAGTCGTCAGGGGGCTTGGGAGCAGTACGTC.

This clonotype has more than one count but fewer than ten. The chain couples TRBV5-1 to TRBJ2-5; 9 nucleotides line up with TRBD2. After removal of 3 bases from V and 2 bases from J, the junction contained 8 bases not matched to a gene. The CDR3 loop spans 16 amino acids. Germline assignment: CDR1 SGHRS and CDR2 YFSETQ. CDR3: CASSSTGTSTQETQYF. The CDR3 coding sequence is TGCGCCAGCAGCTCCACCGGGACTAGCACGCAAGAGACCCAGTACTTC.

J is TRBJ2-2 and V is TRBV21-1. TRBV21-1 corresponds to a pseudogene. The length of the CDR3 is 15 residues. The CDR3 sequence is CASSKGAANTGELFF. The CDR3 region has the DNA TGTGCCAGCAGCAAAGGAGCGGCGAACACCGGGGAGCTGTTTTTT.

This clonotype was counted a few times. The CDR3 sequence: CASSPGTGLRFNEKLFF. In DNA, the CDR3 is TGCGCCAGCAGCCCGGGGACAGGGCTTCGATTTAATGAAAAACTGTTTTTT. This sequence joins TRBV5-1 and TRBJ1-4, with 9 bases that match TRBD1. Per germline, CDR1 SGHRS and CDR2 YFSETQ. V shed 4 bases and J 4 bases; nucleotides not matched to a gene: 11. The CDR3 consists of 17 residues.

This rearrangement joins TRBV27 to TRBJ1-2, with a tentative D call TRBD1 (5 bases). The CDR3 spans 11 residues. Trimming shortened V by 10 bases and J by 4 bases, and 10 bases separated the two germline ends. CDR1 is MNHEY and CDR2 is SMNVEV in the germline V gene (reference sequence). The CDR3 protein is CAIGDGYGYTF. The CDR3 bases are TGTGCCATCGGGGACGGCTATGGCTACACCTTC.

This chain uses TRBV30 with TRBJ1-5, with D possibly TRBD1 on 5 matching bases. This CDR3 comprises 13 residues. Deletions cut 2 bases from V and 7 bases from J, with 12 bases between. The germline gives CDR1 GTSNPN, CDR2 SVGIG (reference sequence). The CDR3 DNA reads TGTGCCTGGAGTAGGGGCACGCAGCAGCCCCAGCATTTT. Translation gives CAWSRGTQQPQHF.

This clonotype was recorded at least ten times. The gene calls are TRBV9 and TRBJ2-5, with unresolved D. This CDR3 is built from 13 residues. V lost 1 base, J lost 1 base, and 5 bases lay in between. Germline V gene lookup returns CDR1 SGDLS and CDR2 YYNGEE. CDR3: CASSVTLQETQYF. The CDR3 DNA is TGTGCCAGCAGCGTAACCCTCCAAGAGACCCAGTACTTC.